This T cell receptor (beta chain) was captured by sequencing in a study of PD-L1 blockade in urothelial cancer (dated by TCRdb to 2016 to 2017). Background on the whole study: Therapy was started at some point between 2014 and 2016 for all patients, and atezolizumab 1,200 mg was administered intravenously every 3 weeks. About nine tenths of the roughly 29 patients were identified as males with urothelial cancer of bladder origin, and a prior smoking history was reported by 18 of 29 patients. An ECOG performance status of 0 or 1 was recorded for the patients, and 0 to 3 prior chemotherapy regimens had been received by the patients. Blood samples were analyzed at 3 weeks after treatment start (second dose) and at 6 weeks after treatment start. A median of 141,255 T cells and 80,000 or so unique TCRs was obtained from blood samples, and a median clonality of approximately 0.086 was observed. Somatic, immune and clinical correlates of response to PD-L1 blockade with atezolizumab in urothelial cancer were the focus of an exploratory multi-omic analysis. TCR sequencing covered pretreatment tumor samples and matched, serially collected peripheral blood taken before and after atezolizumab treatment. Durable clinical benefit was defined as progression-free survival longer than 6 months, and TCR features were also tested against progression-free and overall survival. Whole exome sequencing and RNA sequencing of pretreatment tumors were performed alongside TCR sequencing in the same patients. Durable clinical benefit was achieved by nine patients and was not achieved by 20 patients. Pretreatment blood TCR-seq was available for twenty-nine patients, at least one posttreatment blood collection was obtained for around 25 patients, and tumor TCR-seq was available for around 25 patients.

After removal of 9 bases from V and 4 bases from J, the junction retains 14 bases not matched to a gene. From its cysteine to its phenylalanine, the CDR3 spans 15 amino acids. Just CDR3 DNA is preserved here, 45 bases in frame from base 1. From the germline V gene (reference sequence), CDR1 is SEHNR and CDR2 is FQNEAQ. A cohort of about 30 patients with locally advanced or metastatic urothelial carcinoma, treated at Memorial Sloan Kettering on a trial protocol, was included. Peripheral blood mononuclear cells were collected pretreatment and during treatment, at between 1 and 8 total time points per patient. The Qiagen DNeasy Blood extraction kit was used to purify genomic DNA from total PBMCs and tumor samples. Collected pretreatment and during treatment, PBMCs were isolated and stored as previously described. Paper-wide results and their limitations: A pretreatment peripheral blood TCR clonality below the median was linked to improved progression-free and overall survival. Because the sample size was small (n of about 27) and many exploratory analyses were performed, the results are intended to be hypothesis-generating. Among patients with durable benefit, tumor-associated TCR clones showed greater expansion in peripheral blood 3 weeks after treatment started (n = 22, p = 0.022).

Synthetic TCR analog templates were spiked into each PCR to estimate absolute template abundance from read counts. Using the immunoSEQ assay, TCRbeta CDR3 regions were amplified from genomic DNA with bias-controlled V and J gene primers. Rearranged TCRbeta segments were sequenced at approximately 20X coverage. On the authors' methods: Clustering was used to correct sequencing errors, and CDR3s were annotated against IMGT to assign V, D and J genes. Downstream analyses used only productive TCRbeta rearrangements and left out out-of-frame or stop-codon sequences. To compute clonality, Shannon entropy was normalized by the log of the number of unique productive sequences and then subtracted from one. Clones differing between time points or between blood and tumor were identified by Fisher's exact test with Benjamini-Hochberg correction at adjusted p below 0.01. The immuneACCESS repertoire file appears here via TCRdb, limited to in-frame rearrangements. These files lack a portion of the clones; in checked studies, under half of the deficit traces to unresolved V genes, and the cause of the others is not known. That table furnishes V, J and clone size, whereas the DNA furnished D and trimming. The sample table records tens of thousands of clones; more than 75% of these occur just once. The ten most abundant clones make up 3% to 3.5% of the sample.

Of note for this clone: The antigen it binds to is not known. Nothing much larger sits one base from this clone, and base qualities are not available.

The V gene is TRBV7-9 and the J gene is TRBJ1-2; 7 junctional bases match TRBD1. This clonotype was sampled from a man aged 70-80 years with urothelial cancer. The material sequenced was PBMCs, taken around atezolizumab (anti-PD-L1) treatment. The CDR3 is CARDSIRQGGYGYTF. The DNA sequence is TGTGCCAGGGACTCGATTCGACAGGGTGGCTATGGCTACACCTTC.